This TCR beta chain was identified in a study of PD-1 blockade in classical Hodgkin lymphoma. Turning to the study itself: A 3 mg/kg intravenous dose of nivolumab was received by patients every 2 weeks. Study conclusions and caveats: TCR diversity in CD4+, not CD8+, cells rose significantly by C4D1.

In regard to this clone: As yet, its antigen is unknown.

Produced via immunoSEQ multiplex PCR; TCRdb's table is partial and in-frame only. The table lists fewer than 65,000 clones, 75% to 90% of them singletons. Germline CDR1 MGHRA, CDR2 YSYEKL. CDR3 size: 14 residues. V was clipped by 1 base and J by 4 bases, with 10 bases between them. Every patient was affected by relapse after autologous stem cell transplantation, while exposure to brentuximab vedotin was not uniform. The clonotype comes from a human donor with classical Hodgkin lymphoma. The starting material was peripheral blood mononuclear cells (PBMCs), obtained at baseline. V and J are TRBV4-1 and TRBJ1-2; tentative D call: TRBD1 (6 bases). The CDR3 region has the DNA TGCGCCAGCAGCCAAGGCGGACAGACCTATGGCTACACCTTC. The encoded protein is CASSQGGQTYGYTF.